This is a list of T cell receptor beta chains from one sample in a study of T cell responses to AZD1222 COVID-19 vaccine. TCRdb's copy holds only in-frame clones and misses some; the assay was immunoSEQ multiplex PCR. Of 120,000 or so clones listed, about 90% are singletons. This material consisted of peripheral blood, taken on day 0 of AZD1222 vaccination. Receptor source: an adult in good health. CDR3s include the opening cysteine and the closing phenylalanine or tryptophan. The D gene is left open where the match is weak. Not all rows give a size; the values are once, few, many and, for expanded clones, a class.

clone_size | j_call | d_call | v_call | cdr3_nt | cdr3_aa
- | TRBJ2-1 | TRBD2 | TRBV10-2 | TGCGCCAGCAGTGGGACTAGCGGGAGAGGGTCCTACAATGAGCAGTTCTTC | CASSGTSGRGSYNEQFF
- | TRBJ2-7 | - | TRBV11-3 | TGTGCCAGCAGCTCCCTTCGAGGGTCTGTTAGAGTTGCGGGCCGGGAGCAGTACTTC | CASSSLRGSVRVAGREQYF
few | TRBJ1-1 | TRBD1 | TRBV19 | TGTGCCATCGGGGACAGGGGGCGTACTGAAGCTTTCTTT | CAIGDRGRTEAFF
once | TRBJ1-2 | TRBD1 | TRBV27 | TGTGCCAGCAGAGTTCTCGAGGGGGCTCTGGATGGCTACACCTTC | CASRVLEGALDGYTF
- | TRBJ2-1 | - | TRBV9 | TGTGCCAGCAGCGTAGGTCACGGGAGTGGGAATGAGCAGTTCTTC | CASSVGHGSGNEQFF
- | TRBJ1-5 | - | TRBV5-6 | TGTGCCAGCAGCTTGAATGGGTATAGCAATCAGCCCCAGCATTTT | CASSLNGYSNQPQHF
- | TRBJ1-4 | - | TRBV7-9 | TGTGCCAGCAGCCCTGGACAGACAACTAATGAAAAACTGTTTTTT | CASSPGQTTNEKLFF
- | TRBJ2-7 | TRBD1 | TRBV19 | TGTGCCAGTAGTATTAACAGGGGCTCCGGAACCTACGAGCAGTACTTC | CASSINRGSGTYEQYF
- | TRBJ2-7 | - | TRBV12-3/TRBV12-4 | TGTGCCAGCAGTTCTGGACAAGGCTACGAGCAGTACTTC | CASSSGQGYEQYF
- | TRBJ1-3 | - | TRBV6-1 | TGTGCCAGCAGTGAAGTCGCAGGAAACACCATATATTTT | CASSEVAGNTIYF
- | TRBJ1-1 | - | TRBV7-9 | TGTGCCAGCAGCTTAGTCAGGTTCGACACTGAAGCTTTCTTT | CASSLVRFDTEAFF
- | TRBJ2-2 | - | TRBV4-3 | TGCGCCAGCAGCCAAGGGGGTACGGGAAGGGAGCTGTTTTTT | CASSQGGTGRELFF
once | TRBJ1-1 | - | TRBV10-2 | TGCGCCAGCAGAAACCAAGAATACACTGAAGCTTTCTTT | CASRNQEYTEAFF
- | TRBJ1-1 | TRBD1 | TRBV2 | TGTGCCAGCAGTTCTTTCCCGGGACAGGGGTTTATCTCTGAAGCTTTCTTT | CASSSFPGQGFISEAFF
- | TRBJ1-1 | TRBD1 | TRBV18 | TGTGCCAGCTCACCATCCGACAGGGAGGGAACTGAAGCTTTCTTT | CASSPSDREGTEAFF
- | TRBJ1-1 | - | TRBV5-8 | TGTGCCAGCAGCTCTTACAGGATTATGAACACTGAAGCTTTCTTT | CASSSYRIMNTEAFF
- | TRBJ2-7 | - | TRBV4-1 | TGCGCCAGCAGCCAACCAACAGGTCTCTACGAGCAGTACTTC | CASSQPTGLYEQYF
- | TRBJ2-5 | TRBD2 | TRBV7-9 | TGTGCCAGCAGCTCTGGACTAGCGGGTTCCCTGGGGACCCAGTACTTC | CASSSGLAGSLGTQYF
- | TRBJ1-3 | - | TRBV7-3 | TGTGCCAGCAGCTTAGTAGGGGCCGAAAGTGGAAACACCATATATTTT | CASSLVGAESGNTIYF
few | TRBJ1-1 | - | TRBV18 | TGTGCCAGCTCACCACCGTCAGTTAACACTGAAGCTTTCTTT | CASSPPSVNTEAFF
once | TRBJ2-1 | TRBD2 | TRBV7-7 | TGTGCTAGCAGTCGTCTTAGCGGGACGGTAAATGAGCAGTTCTTC | CASSRLSGTVNEQFF
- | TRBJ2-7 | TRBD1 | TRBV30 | TGTGCCTGGCACCGGGACAGAGCCTACGAGCAGTACTTC | CAWHRDRAYEQYF
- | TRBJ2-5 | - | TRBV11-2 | TGTGCCAGCAGCTTAGATTGGCAGCAAGAGACCCAGTACTTC | CASSLDWQQETQYF
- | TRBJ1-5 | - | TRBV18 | TGTGCCAGCTCACCCACCGGCGAGGGGAGCAATCAGCCCCAGCATTTT | CASSPTGEGSNQPQHF
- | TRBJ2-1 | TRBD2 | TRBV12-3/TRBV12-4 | TGTGCCAGCAGTGCGGGACTACGGGAGCAGTTCTTC | CASSAGLREQFF
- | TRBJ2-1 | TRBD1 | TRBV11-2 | TGTGCCAGCAGCTCGAGCGACAGGGGTTTGTACGATGAGCAGTTCTTC | CASSSSDRGLYDEQFF
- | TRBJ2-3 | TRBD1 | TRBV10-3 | TGTGCCATCAGGAAGGACAGGGGGAGCACAGATACGCAGTATTTT | CAIRKDRGSTDTQYF
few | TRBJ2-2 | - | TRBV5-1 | TGCGCCAGCAGCTTGGGGTCGGTGAACACCGGGGAGCTGTTTTTT | CASSLGSVNTGELFF
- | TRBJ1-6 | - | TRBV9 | TGTGCCAGCAGCGTAGTAAATTCACCCCTCCACTTT | CASSVVNSPLHF
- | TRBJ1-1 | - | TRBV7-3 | TGTGCCAGCAGCCGCAGGACTGATACTGAAGCTTTCTTT | CASSRRTDTEAFF
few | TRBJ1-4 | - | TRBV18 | TGTGCCAGCTCCCGCTCAGGGGCCAATAATGAAAAACTGTTTTTT | CASSRSGANNEKLFF
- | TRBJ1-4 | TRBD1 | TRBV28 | TGTGCCAGCAGTATCAACAGGGGAGAGGGATGGCTGTTTTTT | CASSINRGEGWLFF
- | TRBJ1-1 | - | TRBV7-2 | TGTGCCAGCAGCTTATTGGTCCCTGGCACTGAAGCTTTCTTT | CASSLLVPGTEAFF
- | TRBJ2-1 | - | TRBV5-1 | TGCGCCAGCAGCTTGGATAGCGGATCTCTCAATGAGCAGTTCTTC | CASSLDSGSLNEQFF
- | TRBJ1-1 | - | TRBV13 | TGTGCCAGCAGCTTAGCCAGGGAAGCTTTCTTT | CASSLAREAFF
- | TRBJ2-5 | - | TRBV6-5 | TGTGCCAGCAGTTCAGACGGGGCCAAAGAGACCCAGTACTTC | CASSSDGAKETQYF
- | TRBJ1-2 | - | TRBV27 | TGTGCCAGCAGCCCGTCTCCACGCTATGGCTACACCTTC | CASSPSPRYGYTF
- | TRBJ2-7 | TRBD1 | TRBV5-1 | TGCGCCAGCAGCTTGGAACCGGGACAGGGGGCCACCCACGAGCAGTACTTC | CASSLEPGQGATHEQYF
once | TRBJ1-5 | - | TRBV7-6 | TGTGCCAGCAGCCCGACCGAATCGGGCAATCAGCCCCAGCATTTT | CASSPTESGNQPQHF
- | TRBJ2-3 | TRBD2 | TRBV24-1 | TGTGCCACCAGTGATTTACCCTCCTCGACTAGCGGGAGGGCCTTAGCATTGGTCACAGATACGCAGTATTTT | CATSDLPSSTSGRALALVTDTQYF
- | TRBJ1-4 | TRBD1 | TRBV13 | TGTGCCAGCAGCGGGGAGGACAGGGTGTCTAATGAAAAACTGTTTTTT | CASSGEDRVSNEKLFF